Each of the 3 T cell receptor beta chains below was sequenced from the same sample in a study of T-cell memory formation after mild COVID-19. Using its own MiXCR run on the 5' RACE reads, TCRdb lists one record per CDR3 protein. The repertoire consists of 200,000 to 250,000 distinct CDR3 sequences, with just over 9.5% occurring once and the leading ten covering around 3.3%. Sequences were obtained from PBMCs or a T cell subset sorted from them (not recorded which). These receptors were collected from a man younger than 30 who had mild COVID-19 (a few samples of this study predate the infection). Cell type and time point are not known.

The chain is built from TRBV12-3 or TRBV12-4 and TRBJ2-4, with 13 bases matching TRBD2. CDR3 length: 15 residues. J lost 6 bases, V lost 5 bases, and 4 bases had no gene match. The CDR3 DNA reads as TGTGCCAGCAGTCTACTAGCGGGGGGGGTAAACATTCAGTACTTC. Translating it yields CASSLLAGGVNIQYF.

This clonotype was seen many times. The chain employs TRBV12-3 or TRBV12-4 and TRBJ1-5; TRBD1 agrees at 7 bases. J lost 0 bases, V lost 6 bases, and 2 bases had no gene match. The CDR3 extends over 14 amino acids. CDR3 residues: CASRGQNSNQPQHF. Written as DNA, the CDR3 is TGTGCCAGCAGGGGACAGAATAGCAATCAGCCCCAGCATTTT.

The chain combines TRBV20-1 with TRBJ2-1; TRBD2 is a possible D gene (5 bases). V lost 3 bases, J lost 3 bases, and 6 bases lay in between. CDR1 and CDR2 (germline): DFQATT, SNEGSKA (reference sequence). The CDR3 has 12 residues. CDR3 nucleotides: TGCAGTGCTAGCGGGAACTACAATGAGCAGTTCTTC. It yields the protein CSASGNYNEQFF.